Here is one T cell receptor (beta chain) with its context. The antigen is not known. Within the library, unique molecular identifiers were attached to each individual cDNA molecule. Study processing details: Samples ranged from 23,224 to 690,600 TCRs, with a median of about 96,000. TCRdb itself ran the RACE reads through MiXCR, one entry per CDR3 protein. The V and J calls were determined by TCRdb, not by the authors. The table includes more than 75,000 distinct CDR3 sequences, under 10% detected once. The data were obtained in a study of human T cells and chemical hapten exposure. Overall study: Variation in per-sample TCR yields came mainly from small pooled library volume differences.

General study points: Unchanged with DPC sensitization were TCRs above 1 in 1000 frequency.

Germline V CDR1 and CDR2: LNHNV, YYDKDF (reference sequence). V shed 1 base and J 3 bases; nucleotides not matched to a gene: 8. This CDR3 is built from 17 residues. The time point: healthy volunteer bleed at 6 weeks. The study extracted total RNA from unfractionated whole blood. This clonotype was sampled from a male donor in good health. Some clones in this sample may be carry-over from other donors' samples. The chain uses TRBV15 and TRBJ2-1; 8 nucleotides agree with TRBD2. Material: whole blood. The CDR3 DNA sequence: TGTGCCACCAGCAGAGGATTACTAGCGGCCCTCTACAATGAGCAGTTCTTC. Its translation is CATSRGLLAALYNEQFF. Full variable domain (rest looked up from reference TRBV15 and TRBJ2-1): DAMVIQNPRYQVTQFGKPVTLSCSQTLNHNVMYWYQQKSSQAPKLLFHYYDKDFNNEADTPDNFQSRRPNTSFCFLDIRSPGLGDTAMYLCATSRGLLAALYNEQFFGPGTRLTVL.